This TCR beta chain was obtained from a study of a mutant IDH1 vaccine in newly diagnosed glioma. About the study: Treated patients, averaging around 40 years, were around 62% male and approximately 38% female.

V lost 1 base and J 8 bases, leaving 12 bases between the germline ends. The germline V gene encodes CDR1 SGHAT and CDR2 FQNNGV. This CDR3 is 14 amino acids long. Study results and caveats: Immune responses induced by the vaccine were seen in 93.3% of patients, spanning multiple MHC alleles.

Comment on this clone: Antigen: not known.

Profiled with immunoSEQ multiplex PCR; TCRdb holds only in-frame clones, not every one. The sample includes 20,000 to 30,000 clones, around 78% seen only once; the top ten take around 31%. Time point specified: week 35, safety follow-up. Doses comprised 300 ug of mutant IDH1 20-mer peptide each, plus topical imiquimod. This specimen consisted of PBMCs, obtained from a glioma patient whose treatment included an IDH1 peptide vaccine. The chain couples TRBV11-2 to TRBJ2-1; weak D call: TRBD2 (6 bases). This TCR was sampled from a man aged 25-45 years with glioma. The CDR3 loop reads CASSLGLGVYEQFF. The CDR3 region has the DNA TGTGCCAGCAGCTTAGGACTAGGGGTCTATGAGCAGTTCTTC.